The 9 T cell receptor beta chains listed next were all sequenced from one sample in a study of CD8+ T cells in alopecia areata. Reverse transcribed after extraction, RNA yielded cDNA as the sequencing template. Sequencing was performed with immunoSEQ multiplex PCR; in TCRdb, only in-frame clones are kept and a portion is missing. The sample lists over 120,000 clones, approximately 51% occurring once. This specimen consisted of CD4+ T cells sorted from blood, obtained at week 0. These receptor sequences come from a human donor with alopecia areata.

This clone showed up just a few times. The rearrangement uses TRBV29-1 and TRBJ2-7, with 8 bases identical to TRBD2. V shed 4 bases and J 7 bases; nucleotides not matched to a gene: 15. Germline CDR1 and CDR2: SQVTM and ANQGSEA. The CDR3 is 15 amino acids. CDR3 region: CSVAFVAGGDVEQYF. CDR3 DNA sequence: TGCAGCGTTGCTTTTGTGGCGGGGGGTGATGTAGAGCAGTACTTC.

The gene calls are TRBV11-2 and TRBJ2-7; 12 bases are a match to TRBD2. The CDR3 spans 16 residues. Germline CDR1 SGHAT, CDR2 FQNNGV. With V trimmed by 5 bases and J by 2 bases, 7 bases remained unmatched. The CDR3: CASSPSSGRAPYEQYF. For the CDR3, the DNA is TGTGCCAGCAGCCCCTCTAGCGGGAGGGCCCCCTACGAGCAGTACTTC.

This chain connects TRBV29-1 to TRBJ2-1; D call uncertain. Germline-derived CDR1 and CDR2 are SQVTM and ANQGSEA. The CDR3 covers 12 residues. Trimming took off 3 bases at V and 6 bases at J, with 9 bases between the two ends. The CDR3 region has the DNA TGCAGCGTTGATGTCACCCCCAATGAGCAGTTCTTC. This codes for CSVDVTPNEQFF.

This clone was observed a few times. The rearrangement uses TRBV29-1 and TRBJ2-5; 12 bases are a match to TRBD1. Germline trimming cut 7 bases from V and 5 bases from J; bases unmatched to any gene: 5. Germline CDR1 reads SQVTM; CDR2 reads ANQGSEA. The CDR3 has 13 residues. CDR3 loop: CSAGTGGEETQYF. The CDR3 coding sequence is TGCAGCGCCGGGACAGGGGGCGAGGAGACCCAGTACTTC.

There are a few counts of this clone. This rearrangement joins TRBV5-1 to TRBJ2-1; D uncertain. V gave up 0 bases and J gave up 9 bases, with 7 bases separating them. CDR3 length: 12 residues. The germline V gene has CDR1 SGHRS and CDR2 YFSETQ. The CDR3 loop is CASSLEWVEQFF. DNA for the CDR3: TGCGCCAGCAGCTTGGAATGGGTTGAGCAGTTCTTC.

This clone is a singleton in its sample. The CDR3, as DNA: TGTGCCAGCAGCGGACGGGGGAATCAGCCCCAGCATTTT. Protein: CASSGRGNQPQHF. The gene calls are TRBV9 and TRBJ1-5; a possible D gene is TRBD1 (5 bases). CDR1 is SGDLS and CDR2 is YYNGEE in the germline V gene. The CDR3 has 13 residues. V was trimmed by 3 bases and J by 4 bases, leaving 8 bases between them.

The rearrangement uses TRBV29-1 and TRBJ2-5, with 8 bases lining up with TRBD1. The CDR3 runs to 13 residues. V lost 5 bases, J lost 7 bases, and 9 bases stayed unmatched. The V gene's germline CDR1 is SQVTM and CDR2 ANQGSEA. CDR3 in DNA: TGCAGCGTTACCCTGGACAGGGCGAGGACCCAGTACTTC. It specifies CSVTLDRARTQYF.

The rearrangement uses TRBV27 and TRBJ1-2; D gene ambiguous. The CDR3 covers 16 residues. Germline V gene data show CDR1 as MNHEY and CDR2 as SMNVEV (reference sequence). Deletions cut 5 bases from V and 3 bases from J, with 19 bases between. The CDR3 DNA sequence: TGTGCCAGCAGTCCTCGAGTTTGGGCAACTGACTATGGCTACACCTTC. Its protein product is CASSPRVWATDYGYTF.

V gene TRBV25-1 combines with J gene TRBJ1-1; weak D call: TRBD1 (5 bases). Germline assignment: CDR1 MGHDK and CDR2 SYGVNS. This CDR3 has 14 residues. Trimming stripped 6 bases from V and 1 base from J, with 12 bases between. The CDR3 coding sequence is TGTGCCAGCAGACAATGGGGCGGGAACACTGAAGCTTTCTTT. As protein: CASRQWGGNTEAFF.